A selection of T cell receptor beta chains follows, all from one sample in a study of T-cell reconstitution after alpha-beta-depleted transplantation in children. Each CDR3 protein is one row after TCRdb ran MiXCR on the PCR reads. The data contain around 700,000 distinct CDR3 sequences, around 13% of them singletons. Sample: PBMCs, taken before TCRalphabeta/CD19-depleted stem cell transplant. The receptors stem from a girl aged 2-10 years with congenital amegakaryocytic thrombocytopenia, due to receive a stem cell transplant. Both conserved end residues are part of each CDR3. The order of the fields is V gene, J gene, clone size, D gene, CDR3 protein, CDR3 DNA. A D gene is named only where the DNA matches it firmly. Clone size is shown for a subset of rows, as once, few, many or a class of expanded clone.

v_call: TRBV20-1; j_call: TRBJ2-5; clone_size: .; d_call: TRBD2; cdr3_aa: CSARLTGLAFLETQYF; cdr3_nt: TGCAGTGCTAGACTGACAGGACTAGCGTTTCTTGAGACCCAGTACTTC
v_call: TRBV20-1; j_call: TRBJ2-3; clone_size: many; d_call: .; cdr3_aa: CSAWSGVESADTQYF; cdr3_nt: TGCAGTGCTTGGAGCGGAGTGGAGTCGGCAGATACGCAGTATTTT
v_call: TRBV12-3/TRBV12-4; j_call: TRBJ1-5; clone_size: .; d_call: .; cdr3_aa: CASARQDWSGAQHF; cdr3_nt: TGTGCCAGCGCGCGACAGGACTGGTCCGGAGCCCAGCATTTT
v_call: TRBV27; j_call: TRBJ2-3; clone_size: .; d_call: .; cdr3_aa: CASSAWDPADTQYF; cdr3_nt: TGTGCCAGCAGTGCATGGGATCCCGCAGATACGCAGTATTTT
v_call: TRBV3-1; j_call: TRBJ2-5; clone_size: many; d_call: .; cdr3_aa: CASSQDRGGFQETQYF; cdr3_nt: TGTGCCAGCAGCCAAGATCGGGGAGGATTCCAAGAGACCCAGTACTTC
v_call: TRBV5-1; j_call: TRBJ2-1; clone_size: many; d_call: .; cdr3_aa: CASSEWESKTNEQFF; cdr3_nt: TGCGCCAGCAGCGAGTGGGAGTCCAAAACCAATGAGCAGTTCTTC
v_call: TRBV12-3/TRBV12-4; j_call: TRBJ1-4; clone_size: many; d_call: .; cdr3_aa: CASSSPEKLFF; cdr3_nt: TGTGCCAGCAGTTCCCCTGAAAAACTGTTTTTT
v_call: TRBV12-3/TRBV12-4; j_call: TRBJ2-1; clone_size: .; d_call: TRBD2; cdr3_aa: CAGSVGEGYNEQFF; cdr3_nt: TGTGCCGGAAGTGTGGGGGAGGGCTACAATGAGCAGTTCTTC
v_call: TRBV11-1; j_call: TRBJ2-1; clone_size: few; d_call: .; cdr3_aa: CASSWGRGRSYNEQFF; cdr3_nt: TGTGCCAGCAGCTGGGGCCGCGGTCGCTCCTACAATGAGCAGTTCTTC
v_call: TRBV29-1; j_call: TRBJ2-1; clone_size: .; d_call: TRBD2; cdr3_aa: CSVETLAGGGLAGDPAVPVEQFF; cdr3_nt: TGCAGCGTTGAAACGTTAGCCGGGGGGGGACTAGCGGGAGATCCTGCCGTGCCAGTTGAGCAGTTCTTC
v_call: TRBV5-1; j_call: TRBJ2-5; clone_size: many; d_call: .; cdr3_aa: CATTEFGKGETQYF; cdr3_nt: TGCGCCACCACAGAATTCGGTAAAGGAGAGACCCAGTACTTC
v_call: TRBV7-9; j_call: TRBJ2-3; clone_size: .; d_call: TRBD2; cdr3_aa: CASSFKSSLAADTQYF; cdr3_nt: TGTGCCAGCAGCTTTAAGTCCTCACTAGCGGCAGATACGCAGTATTTT
v_call: TRBV5-1; j_call: TRBJ1-2; clone_size: .; d_call: .; cdr3_aa: CASSLALANHGYTF; cdr3_nt: TGCGCCAGCAGCTTGGCTCTTGCGAACCATGGCTACACCTTC
v_call: TRBV7-9; j_call: TRBJ2-1; clone_size: few; d_call: TRBD2; cdr3_aa: CASSRSGSNFEQFF; cdr3_nt: TGTGCCAGCAGCCGGAGCGGGAGTAATTTTGAGCAGTTCTTC
v_call: TRBV12-3/TRBV12-4; j_call: TRBJ1-3; clone_size: few; d_call: TRBD1; cdr3_aa: CASTLLGQGRLGNTIYF; cdr3_nt: TGTGCCAGCACCCTACTAGGACAGGGGCGATTAGGAAACACCATATATTTT
v_call: TRBV28; j_call: TRBJ2-3; clone_size: many; d_call: .; cdr3_aa: CASSFEGSDTQYF; cdr3_nt: TGTGCCAGCAGTTTTGAGGGCTCAGATACGCAGTATTTT
v_call: TRBV12-3/TRBV12-4; j_call: TRBJ2-5; clone_size: .; d_call: .; cdr3_aa: CASSLGGGIPNDQYF; cdr3_nt: TGTGCCAGCAGTTTAGGGGGCGGGATCCCGAACGACCAGTACTTC
v_call: TRBV7-6; j_call: TRBJ2-7; clone_size: few; d_call: .; cdr3_aa: CASSLKGSLGYEQYF; cdr3_nt: TGTGCCAGCAGCCTAAAGGGATCGCTGGGCTACGAGCAGTACTTC
v_call: TRBV7-9; j_call: TRBJ1-2; clone_size: few; d_call: .; cdr3_aa: CASTRPSTYYGYTF; cdr3_nt: TGTGCCAGCACCCGTCCCTCTACGTACTATGGCTACACCTTC
v_call: TRBV7-8; j_call: TRBJ2-1; clone_size: .; d_call: .; cdr3_aa: CAVGTPDYEQFF; cdr3_nt: TGTGCCGTGGGGACTCCGGACTATGAGCAGTTCTTC
v_call: TRBV20-1; j_call: TRBJ2-5; clone_size: .; d_call: TRBD1; cdr3_aa: CSARQGASQETQYF; cdr3_nt: TGCAGTGCCCGGCAGGGGGCTAGCCAAGAGACCCAGTACTTC
v_call: TRBV5-1; j_call: TRBJ2-7; clone_size: many; d_call: .; cdr3_aa: CASSLLSQRNEQYF; cdr3_nt: TGCGCCAGCAGCTTGTTATCACAACGGAACGAGCAGTACTTC
v_call: TRBV6-1; j_call: TRBJ2-7; clone_size: .; d_call: TRBD1; cdr3_aa: CASSESMGYRDRAYEQYF; cdr3_nt: TGTGCCAGCAGTGAAAGCATGGGATACCGGGACAGAGCCTACGAGCAGTACTTC
v_call: TRBV2; j_call: TRBJ2-1; clone_size: .; d_call: .; cdr3_aa: CASKLADEQFF; cdr3_nt: TGTGCCAGCAAACTAGCCGATGAGCAGTTCTTC
v_call: TRBV2; j_call: TRBJ2-7; clone_size: .; d_call: .; cdr3_aa: CASSTQTYEQYF; cdr3_nt: TGTGCCAGCAGTACTCAGACCTACGAGCAGTACTTC
v_call: TRBV4-1; j_call: TRBJ1-6; clone_size: .; d_call: .; cdr3_aa: CASSQVQGTDSPLHF; cdr3_nt: TGCGCCAGCAGCCAAGTTCAGGGGACGGATTCACCCCTCCACTTT
v_call: TRBV10-3; j_call: TRBJ2-2; clone_size: many; d_call: .; cdr3_aa: CAISESTANTGELFF; cdr3_nt: TGTGCCATCAGTGAGTCGACGGCGAACACCGGGGAGCTGTTTTTT
v_call: TRBV11-2; j_call: TRBJ1-3; clone_size: many; d_call: .; cdr3_aa: CASSPHPWMSSGNTIYF; cdr3_nt: TGTGCCAGCAGCCCCCACCCCTGGATGAGCTCTGGAAACACCATATATTTT
v_call: TRBV7-2; j_call: TRBJ2-1; clone_size: .; d_call: TRBD2; cdr3_aa: CASSLARASGPHYNEQFF; cdr3_nt: TGTGCCAGCAGCTTAGCGCGGGCTAGCGGACCCCACTACAATGAGCAGTTCTTC
v_call: TRBV20-1; j_call: TRBJ2-1; clone_size: many; d_call: .; cdr3_aa: CSARDPRPHDEQFF; cdr3_nt: TGCAGTGCTAGAGATCCCCGGCCCCACGATGAGCAGTTCTTC